Below are 24 T cell receptor beta chains sequenced from a single sample in a study of blood T cell repertoires in COVID-19. Data came from immunoSEQ multiplex PCR; TCRdb stores just in-frame clones and leaves some out. The sample consists of hundreds of thousands of clones, around nine tenths of them appearing once. The sample consisted of PBMCs or T cells enriched from blood (not recorded which). The receptors were sampled from a woman in her fifties or sixties who had recovered from COVID-19.

The chain recombines TRBV12-5 with TRBJ2-7; TRBD1 aligns across 9 bases. Unmatched junction bases numbered 6, after V lost 7 bases and J lost 2 bases. The CDR3 totals 14 residues. The germline V gene has CDR1 LGHNT and CDR2 FRNRAP. CDR3 region: CASAKTGGTYEQYF. The CDR3 DNA is TGTGCTAGTGCCAAGACAGGGGGTACCTACGAGCAGTACTTC.

V usage is TRBV11-2 and J usage is TRBJ2-3, with TRBD2 identical over 9 bases. The germline V gene has CDR1 SGHAT and CDR2 FQNNGV. The trim removed 4 bases at V and 5 bases at J, leaving 10 bases unmatched. This CDR3 is built from 16 residues. CDR3 sequence reads: CASSSPVAGVLDTQYF. In DNA form, the CDR3 reads TGTGCCAGCAGCTCCCCAGTAGCGGGAGTCCTAGATACGCAGTATTTT.

This clone was detected once. This chain connects TRBV27 to TRBJ2-1, with TRBD1 matching over 8 bases. CDR3 length: 15 residues. Germline V gene sequence: CDR1 MNHEY, CDR2 SMNVEV (reference sequence). V was clipped by 5 bases and J by 8 bases; unmatched bases: 11. The CDR3 sequence is CASSDYSSGGHEQFF. The CDR3 DNA reads as TGTGCCAGCAGTGACTACTCTTCAGGGGGCCATGAGCAGTTCTTC.

The J gene is TRBJ2-2, the V gene TRBV7-2; 10 nucleotides line up with TRBD2. The germline V gene encodes CDR1 SGHTA and CDR2 FQGNSA. V shed 1 base and J 4 bases; nucleotides not matched to a gene: 12. This CDR3 is built from 19 residues. CDR3: CASSLVGIGLAETTGELFF. DNA of the CDR3: TGTGCCAGCAGCTTAGTGGGCATTGGACTAGCGGAAACCACCGGGGAGCTGTTTTTT.

This rearrangement joins TRBV4-1 to TRBJ2-5; 9 bases line up with TRBD1. This CDR3 has 18 residues. The J segment lost 2 bases and the V segment lost 1 base, leaving 11 bases of the junction unmatched. Germline V gene lookup returns CDR1 MGHRA and CDR2 YSYEKL. The DNA of the CDR3 is TGCGCCAGCAGCCAAGGGGTATTGGGGACAGGGCCACAAGAGACCCAGTACTTC. Translated, it gives CASSQGVLGTGPQETQYF.

This clone was seen just once. V gene TRBV4-3 combines with J gene TRBJ2-7, with D perhaps TRBD2 (5 bases). The CDR3 extends over 15 amino acids. V was cut by 2 bases and J by 3 bases, with 14 bases left in between. The V gene's germline CDR1 is LGHNA and CDR2 YSLEER. The DNA for the CDR3 is TGCGCCAGCAGCCAATTTCGTCTGGGAGACTACGAGCAGTACTTC. It yields the protein CASSQFRLGDYEQYF.

This chain connects TRBV7-2 to TRBJ2-2, with 7 bases aligning to TRBD1. Trimming removed 4 bases from V and 5 bases from J; junction bases left unmatched: 7. The CDR3 has 15 residues. The V gene's germline CDR1 is SGHTA and CDR2 FQGNSA. Here the CDR3 DNA reads TGTGCCAGCAGCTCCTACAGGGGTGGTACCGGGGAGCTGTTTTTT. Amino acids: CASSSYRGGTGELFF.

V and J are TRBV19 and TRBJ2-3; 8 nucleotides match TRBD1. The CDR3 contains 16 residues. Germline trimming cut 5 bases from V and 6 bases from J; bases unmatched to any gene: 13. In germline, CDR1 is LNHDA, CDR2 SQIVND (reference sequence). CDR3 DNA sequence: TGTGCCAGTAGTCTTGGGGACAGGTCATTTAGGGATACGCAGTATTTT. Encoded protein: CASSLGDRSFRDTQYF.

This chain connects TRBV12-3 or TRBV12-4 to TRBJ1-6, with D tentatively TRBD1 (5 bases). V dropped 6 bases and J dropped 8 bases, with 11 bases sitting between them. The CDR3 is 13 residues long. The CDR3: CASRDTGYSPLHF. As DNA, the CDR3 is TGTGCCAGCAGGGACACAGGTTATTCACCCCTCCACTTT.

V usage is TRBV30 and J usage is TRBJ1-4, with 7 positions matching TRBD1. This CDR3 comprises 16 residues. CDR1 and CDR2 from the germline V gene are GTSNPN and SVGIG (reference sequence). The J segment lost 3 bases and the V segment lost 0 bases, leaving 7 bases of the junction unmatched. The CDR3: CAWSVGTAESNEKLFF. The CDR3 region has the DNA TGTGCCTGGAGTGTAGGGACAGCAGAATCTAATGAAAAACTGTTTTTT.

The gene calls are TRBV28 and TRBJ2-7, with TRBD1 as a possible D gene (6 bases). V gave up 4 bases and J gave up 2 bases, with 15 bases separating them. The CDR3 spans 15 residues. Germline-derived CDR1 and CDR2 are MDHEN and SYDVKM. This CDR3 reads CASSWTALKTYEQYF. CDR3 coding DNA: TGTGCCAGCAGTTGGACAGCCTTAAAAACCTACGAGCAGTACTTC.

The chain has TRBV24-1 and TRBJ1-1, with a weak D call TRBD1 (5 bases). CDR3 length equals 9 residues. CDR1 and CDR2 (germline): KGHDR, SFDVKD. The V end lost 10 bases, the J end lost 7 bases, and 6 bases lay between the germline ends. The CDR3 sequence is CATTGEAFF. DNA of the CDR3: TGTGCCACTACAGGTGAAGCTTTCTTT.

The chain carries TRBV9 and TRBJ1-5; 10 bases match TRBD1. The CDR3 loop spans 14 amino acids. After removal of 3 bases from V and 6 bases from J, the junction contained 3 bases not matched to a gene. In germline, CDR1 is SGDLS, CDR2 YYNGEE. CDR3 loop: CASSAGTGVQPQHF. The CDR3 DNA reads TGTGCCAGCAGCGCTGGGACAGGGGTTCAGCCCCAGCATTTT.

This sequence joins TRBV7-2 and TRBJ1-6; maybe TRBD1 (6 bases). Germline CDR1 SGHTA, CDR2 FQGNSA. V was clipped by 1 base and J by 5 bases, with 9 bases between them. There are 15 residues in the CDR3. This CDR3 reads CASSLDRVNNSPLHF. The CDR3 DNA sequence: TGTGCCAGCAGCTTAGACAGGGTTAATAATTCACCCCTCCACTTT.

The V and J genes are TRBV3-1 (or the pseudogene TRBV3-2) and TRBJ1-5; 7 nucleotides match TRBD1. This CDR3 comprises 15 residues. CDR1 is LGHDT, CDR2 YNNKEL, per germline (reference sequence). Trimming removed 5 bases from V and 11 bases from J; junction bases left unmatched: 15. The CDR3 DNA sequence: TGTGCCAGCAGCGTGACAGGGACCACAATGGGGGCCCAGCATTTT. Amino acids: CASSVTGTTMGAQHF.

The rearrangement joins TRBV20-1 to TRBJ2-1; TRBD2 matches 10 bases. The CDR3 totals 14 residues. CDR1 is DFQATT and CDR2 is SNEGSKA in the germline V gene (reference sequence). V gave up 3 bases and J gave up 9 bases; unmatched junction bases: 8. The CDR3 DNA reads as TGCAGTGCTAGTATCACTAGCGGGACTTTTGAGCAGTTCTTC. Translation: CSASITSGTFEQFF.

V and J are TRBV30 and TRBJ2-3; perhaps TRBD2 as D (6 bases). The CDR3 has 13 residues. V dropped 7 bases and J dropped 6 bases, with 17 bases sitting between them. The V gene's germline CDR1 is GTSNPN and CDR2 SVGIG (reference sequence). The CDR3 DNA is TGTGCCTCCCAAATGGGAGGTTCCGATACGCAGTATTTT. Translated, it gives CASQMGGSDTQYF.

The rearrangement joins TRBV5-6 to TRBJ2-7, with TRBD1 matching 7 bases. The CDR3 runs 13 residues. Trimming at V came to 3 bases and at J to 3 bases, leaving 3 bases not matched to a gene. CDR1 and CDR2 (germline): SGHDT, YYEEEE. CDR3 region: CASSYSGGYEQYF. The CDR3, as DNA: TGTGCCAGCAGCTACTCAGGGGGCTACGAGCAGTACTTC.

The chain links TRBV10-3 to TRBJ2-4, with no clear D. CDR1 and CDR2 (germline): ENHRY, SYGVKD. The CDR3 sequence is 15 residues long. V gave up 3 bases and J gave up 3 bases, with 12 bases separating them. DNA for the CDR3: TGTGCCATCAGTGATACAGCAAAACTCAAAAACATTCAGTACTTC. This encodes CAISDTAKLKNIQYF.

V gene TRBV20-1 combines with J gene TRBJ2-5, with 7 positions matching TRBD1. This CDR3 contains 11 residues. Germline CDR1 reads DFQATT; CDR2 reads SNEGSKA (reference sequence). V lost 4 bases and J lost 8; bases outside the gene matches: 4. The CDR3 spells CSATDRSTQYF. The CDR3 DNA follows: TGCAGTGCTACGGACAGGTCCACCCAGTACTTC.

The chain joins TRBV18 to TRBJ2-7; 7 bases align to TRBD1. V lost 3 bases to trimming and J lost 0 bases; unmatched junction nucleotides: 5. Germline values: CDR1 KGHSH, CDR2 LQKENI. The CDR3 totals 15 residues. The CDR3 loop reads CASSPLDRNSYEQYF. The DNA for the CDR3 is TGTGCCAGCTCACCGTTGGACAGGAACTCCTACGAGCAGTACTTC.

The chain's CDR3 is CASTRSSGSYTGELFF. CDR3 bases: TGTGCCAGCACACGTTCTAGCGGGAGTTACACCGGGGAGCTGTTTTTT. This sequence joins TRBV5-4 and TRBJ2-2, with TRBD2 matching over 10 bases. The CDR3 covers 16 residues. Per the germline V gene, CDR1 is SGHNT and CDR2 is YYREEE (reference sequence). The V segment lost 6 bases and the J segment 3 bases; nucleotides outside the gene matches: 8.

The chain carries TRBV25-1 and TRBJ2-7; D possibly corresponds to TRBD2 (5 bases). This CDR3 spans 14 amino acids. Looked up from germline, CDR1 is MGHDK and CDR2 is SYGVNS. V dropped 0 bases and J dropped 1 base, with 7 bases sitting between them. CDR3 nucleotides: TGTGCCAGCAGTGAATACGGGGTTTCCTACGAGCAGTACTTC. Residues: CASSEYGVSYEQYF.

CDR3 sequence (DNA): TGTGCCAGCAGGGAGACAGGGATGGGTACAGATACGCAGTATTTT. It translates to CASRETGMGTDTQYF. J is TRBJ2-3 and V is TRBV6-4; 7 nucleotides align to TRBD1. Losses at the gene ends were 6 bases for V and 3 bases for J; bases not matched to a gene: 9. Germline V gives CDR1 MRHNA, CDR2 SNTAGT. CDR3 size: 15 residues.